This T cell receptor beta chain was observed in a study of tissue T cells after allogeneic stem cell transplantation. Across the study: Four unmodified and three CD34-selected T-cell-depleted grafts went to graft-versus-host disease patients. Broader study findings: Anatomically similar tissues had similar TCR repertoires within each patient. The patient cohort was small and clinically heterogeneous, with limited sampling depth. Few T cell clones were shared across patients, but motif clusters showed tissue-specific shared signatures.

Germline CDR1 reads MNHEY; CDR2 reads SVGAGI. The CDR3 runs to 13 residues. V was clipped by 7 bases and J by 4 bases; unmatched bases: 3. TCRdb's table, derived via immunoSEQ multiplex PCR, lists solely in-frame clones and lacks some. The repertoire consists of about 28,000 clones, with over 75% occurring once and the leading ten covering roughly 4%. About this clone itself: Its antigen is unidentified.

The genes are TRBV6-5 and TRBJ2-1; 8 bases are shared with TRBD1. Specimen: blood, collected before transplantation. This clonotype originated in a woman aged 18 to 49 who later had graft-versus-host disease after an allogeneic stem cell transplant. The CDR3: CASNRDRYNEQFF. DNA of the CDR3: TGTGCCAGCAATCGGGACAGGTACAATGAGCAGTTCTTC.